This entry lists 9 T cell receptor beta chains sequenced from one sample in a study of T cells in women clearing cervical HPV infection. TCRdb keeps only in-frame clones here, not all; method: immunoSEQ multiplex PCR. The sample features some 30,000 clones, with over 6.5% in its top ten. The sequenced material came from blood buffy coat. The receptor set was obtained from a woman between 18 and 75 years old with a cervical HPV16 infection that either progressed to CIN3+ or cleared (not recorded which).

As regards this clone: The read halts 3 residues ahead of the CDR3 end, with the missing end drawn from the germline J gene. The chain carries TRBV20-1 and TRBJ2-1; D is perhaps TRBD1 (5 bases). There are 15 residues in the CDR3. V shed 6 bases and J shed 0 bases, with 15 bases lying between them. The germline gives CDR1 DFQATT, CDR2 SNEGSKA (reference sequence). The CDR3 region is CSAVNLRGSYNEQFF. CDR3 DNA, as far as it was read: TGCAGTGCCGTGAATCTTAGGGGCTCCTACAATGAG.

The part of the CDR3 DNA that was read is TGTGCCAGCAGCTTAGAAGCGACAGGCAAGGAAGAGACC. Amino acids: CASSLEATGKEET. The CDR3, in full, reads CASSLEATGKEETQYF. The rearrangement uses TRBV7-7 and TRBJ2-5, with D perhaps matching TRBD1 (6 bases). Read coverage stops 3 residues before the CDR3 terminus; the germline J gene supplies the remainder. The V end lost 1 base, the J end lost 3 bases, and 15 bases lay between the germline ends. The germline V gene encodes CDR1 SSHAT and CDR2 FNYEAQ (reference sequence). The CDR3 is 16 amino acids.

As concerns this clone: The CDR3 end is not reached by the read, which stops 3 residues before it; the germline J gene fills it in. The chain recombines TRBV7-6 with TRBJ2-2, with a weak D call TRBD1 (5 bases). CDR1 and CDR2 from the germline V gene are SGHVS and FNYEAQ. This CDR3 contains 16 residues. This chain's CDR3 is CASSPVGFSGANVLFF. Incomplete CDR3 DNA: TGTGCCAGCAGCCCGGTGGGGTTTTCTGGGGCCAACGTG. The full variable domain, with the rest looked up from reference TRBV7-6 and TRBJ2-2, is GAGVSQSPRYKVTKRGQDVALRCDPISGHVSLYWYRQALGQGPEFLTYFNYEAQQDKSGLPNDRFSAERPEGSISTLTIQRTEQRDSAMYRCASSPVGFSGANVLFFGEGSRLTVL.

Regarding this clone: The CDR3 is cut off 3 residues early in the read; its end comes from the germline J gene. J is TRBJ1-5 and V is TRBV7-6; D not resolved. The CDR3 consists of 16 residues. Germline V gene lookup returns CDR1 SGHVS and CDR2 FNYEAQ. The CDR3: CASSLEGGRSTDPQHF. Incomplete CDR3 DNA: TGTGCCAGCAGCTTAGAGGGCGGGAGGAGCACAGATCCC.

Points on this clone: Read sequence stops 3 residues before the CDR3 end, and the germline J gene provides the missing end. The rearrangement joins TRBV14 to TRBJ2-2, with 10 bases aligning to TRBD1. This CDR3 has 15 residues. After removal of 2 bases from V and 4 bases from J, the junction contained 1 base not matched to a gene. Germline CDR1 is SGHDN and CDR2 is FVKESK. The CDR3 loop is CASSQWDRGTGELFF. CDR3 DNA (partial): TGTGCCAGCAGCCAATGGGACAGGGGCACCGGGGAG.

As concerns this clone: The read halts 3 residues ahead of the CDR3 end, with the missing end drawn from the germline J gene. The rearrangement links TRBV6-2 or TRBV6-3 to TRBJ2-7, with 8 bases aligning to TRBD1. J lost 3 bases, V lost 2 bases, and 6 bases had no gene match. The V gene's germline CDR1 is MNHEY and CDR2 SVGEGT. The CDR3 consists of 15 residues. The DNA read from the CDR3 is TGTGCCAGCAGTTACGAGCGGACAGGGTTCTACGAG. It encodes CASSYERTGFYE. The whole CDR3 is CASSYERTGFYEQYF.

About this clone: The read gets to within 3 residues of the CDR3 end, and the germline J gene fills in the rest. The rearrangement uses TRBV6-1 and TRBJ2-7; 10 bases align to TRBD2. The trim removed 1 base at V and 3 bases at J, leaving 6 bases unmatched. Per the germline V gene, CDR1 is MNHNS and CDR2 is SASEGT. This CDR3 contains 16 residues. The covered CDR3 bases are TGTGCCAGCAGTGAAGGCCTACTAGCGGGGAACTACGAG. Amino acids: CASSEGLLAGNYE. The full CDR3 protein is CASSEGLLAGNYEQYF.

As for this clone: The read falls 3 residues short of the CDR3 end, and the missing part is taken from the germline J gene. The rearrangement joins TRBV6-1 to TRBJ1-1, with 7 bases that match TRBD1. CDR1 is MNHNS and CDR2 is SASEGT in the germline V gene. CDR3 size: 14 residues. Trimming cost V 0 bases and J 5 bases; bases outside gene matches: 3. The part of the CDR3 DNA that was read is TGTGCCAGCAGTGAAGCGAGGGGGCTAACTGAA. It is translated as CASSEARGLTE. The CDR3 as a whole reads CASSEARGLTEAFF.

This clone is medium-sized by frequency. The CDR3 end falls 3 residues outside the read, so it is completed with the germline J gene. The gene calls are TRBV5-1 and TRBJ2-1; D is ambiguous. Germline V gene sequence: CDR1 SGHRS, CDR2 YFSETQ. CDR3 length equals 13 residues. V was shortened by 4 bases and J by 0 bases, with 5 bases between the two germline ends. CDR3 loop: CASSPFSYNEQFF. The DNA read from the CDR3 is TGCGCCAGCAGCCCCTTCTCCTACAATGAG.